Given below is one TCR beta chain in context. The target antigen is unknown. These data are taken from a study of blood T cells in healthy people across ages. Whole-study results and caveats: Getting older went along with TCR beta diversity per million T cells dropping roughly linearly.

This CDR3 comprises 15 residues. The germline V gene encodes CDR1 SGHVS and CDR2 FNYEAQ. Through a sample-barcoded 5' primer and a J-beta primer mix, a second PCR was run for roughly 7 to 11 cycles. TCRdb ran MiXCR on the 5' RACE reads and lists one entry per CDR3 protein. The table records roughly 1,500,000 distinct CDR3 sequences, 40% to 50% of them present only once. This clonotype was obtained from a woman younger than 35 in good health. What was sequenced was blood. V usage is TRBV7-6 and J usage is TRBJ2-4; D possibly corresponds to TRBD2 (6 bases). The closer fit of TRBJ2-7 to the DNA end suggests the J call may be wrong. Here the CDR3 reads CASSRGGGVLYEQYF. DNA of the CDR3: TGTGCCAGCAGCCGAGGAGGAGGGGTCCTATACGAGCAGTACTTC.